The source of this TCR beta chain is a study of blood T cell repertoires in COVID-19. Germline assignment: CDR1 SGHTA and CDR2 FQGTGA. This CDR3 spans 13 amino acids. The V end was cut by 5 bases, the J end by 0 bases, with 4 bases between. Produced via immunoSEQ multiplex PCR; TCRdb's table is partial and in-frame only. The sample has 50,000 or so clones, approximately 88% seen once. The V and J genes are TRBV7-3 and TRBJ2-2; D is unclear. Sequenced material: peripheral blood. The TCR originated in a man in his sixties or seventies with acute or convalescent COVID-19. In DNA, the CDR3 is TGTGCCAGCAGCGCGTCGAACACCGGGGAGCTGTTTTTT. Translation: CASSASNTGELFF.